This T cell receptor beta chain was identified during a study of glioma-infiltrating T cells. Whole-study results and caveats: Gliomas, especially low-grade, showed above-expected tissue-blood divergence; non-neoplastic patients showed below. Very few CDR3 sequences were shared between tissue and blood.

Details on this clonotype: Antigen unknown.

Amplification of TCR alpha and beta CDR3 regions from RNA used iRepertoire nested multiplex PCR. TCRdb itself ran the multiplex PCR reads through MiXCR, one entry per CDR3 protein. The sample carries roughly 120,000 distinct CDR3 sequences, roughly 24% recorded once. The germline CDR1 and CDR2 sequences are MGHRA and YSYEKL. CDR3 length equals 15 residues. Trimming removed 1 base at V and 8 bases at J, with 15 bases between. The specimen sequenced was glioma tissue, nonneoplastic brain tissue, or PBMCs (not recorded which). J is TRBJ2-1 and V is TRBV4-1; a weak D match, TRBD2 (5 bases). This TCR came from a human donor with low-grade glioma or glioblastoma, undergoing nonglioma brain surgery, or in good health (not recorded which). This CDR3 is CASSQARTERDEQFF. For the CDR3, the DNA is TGCGCCAGCAGCCAAGCGCGGACTGAAAGGGATGAGCAGTTCTTC.